This T cell receptor (beta chain) originates from a study of T cells in Graves' hyperthyroidism and ophthalmopathy. What was amplified from RNA transcripts were TCR beta CDR3 regions. RT-PCR in the first round (using the HTBI primer set) targeted the TCR CDR3. TCRdb re-called the multiplex PCR reads through MiXCR, storing one row per CDR3 protein. The repertoire holds some 770,000 distinct CDR3 sequences, with less than 20% as singletons. In this sample, this clonotype turned up a few times. Its antigen is unidentified. CDR3 size: 15 residues. Germline lookup yields CDR1 LNHDA and CDR2 SQIVND (reference sequence). V lost 5 bases and J lost 0; bases outside the gene matches: 4. General study results and limits: With a median lead of around 5.9 months before onset, the model predicted ophthalmopathy. Stable hyperthyroidism and ophthalmopathy were separated using 13 V-J signatures.

The sample was blood. J is TRBJ1-1 and V is TRBV19, with 9 bases that match TRBD1. This receptor was taken from a man between 18 and 29 years old with Graves' hyperthyroidism. CDR3 residues: CASSDYRGLNTEAFF. The CDR3 DNA reads as TGTGCCAGTAGTGATTACAGGGGGCTGAACACTGAAGCTTTCTTT.